This T cell receptor beta chain comes out of a study of T cell responses to AZD1222 COVID-19 vaccine. Findings of the study overall: When two AZD1222 doses had been given, Spike-specific TCR breadth and depth rose. Along spike, vaccine-associated CD4 TCRs were found throughout, with dominance at 160-218 and 743-854.

The repertoire was sequenced with immunoSEQ multiplex PCR; TCRdb's copy has only in-frame clones and lacks some. Of around 120,000 clones listed, 93% were seen once; the top ten hold approximately 5%. Turning to this clone: What it recognizes is unknown.

Between the trimmed V and J ends, which lost 5 bases and 4 bases, there was a span of 11 bases. Per the germline V gene, CDR1 is SGHTA and CDR2 is FQGNSA. This CDR3 is 13 amino acids long. This receptor was identified in an adult who received the AZD1222 COVID-19 vaccine. This sequence joins TRBV7-2 and TRBJ1-1; D unclear. Sequenced here: peripheral blood, sampled 28 days after the second AZD1222 dose. The CDR3 DNA sequence: TGTGCCAGCAGCATCACATCGGCCACTGAAGCTTTCTTT. Protein product: CASSITSATEAFF.